This T cell receptor (beta chain) was sequenced in a study of breast tumors, draining lymph nodes, adjacent tissues. Samples came from axillary lymph nodes draining the breast cancer. About this clonotype itself: The antigen remains unidentified.

The study's findings and limits: The data were judged consistent with most tumor T cells coming from lymph node and expanding in tumor. Tumor repertoires ranked between lymph nodes and nontumor tissue in diversity, with V and J gene preferences. Tumor T cell lymph node origin was a supported hypothesis, not proven. Luminal-like breast cancer showed significantly greater tumor-nontumor repertoire similarity than basal-like breast cancer did.

TCRdb redid the calling of the multiplex PCR reads with MiXCR, one entry per CDR3 protein. Of approximately 130,000 distinct CDR3 sequences listed, about 20% are singletons. The CDR3 runs 13 residues. V was pared by 1 base and J by 6 bases, with 4 bases of the junction left unmatched. CDR1 GTSNPN and CDR2 SVGIG come from the germline V gene (reference sequence). Material: axillary lymph node tissue. The rearrangement uses TRBV30 and TRBJ1-2; 8 positions agree with TRBD1. The TCR sequence derives from a female donor with breast cancer. Some clones in this sample may be carry-over from other donors' samples. CDR3 sequence reads: CAWSATGVHGYTF. The CDR3 coding sequence is TGTGCCTGGAGTGCGACAGGGGTCCATGGCTACACCTTC.